The 31 T cell receptor beta chains in this list originate from one sample, sequenced in a study of T cells expressing NK-cell markers. TCRdb reanalyzed the 5' RACE reads and collapses them to one entry per CDR3 protein, without DNA. This sample's table reports hundreds of thousands of distinct CDR3 sequences. Sequenced: blood T cells: a sorted CD56 or NKG2C T cell subset, CD4+ or CD8+ T cells, or bulk PBMC T cells (not recorded which). The origin of the receptors is a young man in good health.

The rearrangement links TRBV27 to TRBJ2-5; TCRdb proposes TRBD2, but this gene call is untestable without DNA. Germline assignment: CDR1 MNHEY and CDR2 SMNVEV (reference sequence). This CDR3 is built from 16 residues. Here the CDR3 reads CASNNHRAGGQETQYF.

CDR3 in amino acids: CASRGAEVVWANTGELFF. V usage is TRBV28 and J usage is TRBJ2-2; TCRdb proposes TRBD2, but this gene call is untestable without DNA. CDR1 is MDHEN and CDR2 is SYDVKM in the germline V gene. The CDR3 covers 18 residues.

The rearrangement uses TRBV12-3 or TRBV12-4 and TRBJ2-3; there is no DNA to check the TCRdb D call of TRBD2. The CDR3 totals 16 residues. The CDR3: CASSLFVGGGTDTQYF.

The chain recombines TRBV6-1 with TRBJ1-2; without DNA, the TCRdb call of TRBD1 cannot be checked. CDR3 length: 15 residues. Germline V gene sequence: CDR1 MNHNS, CDR2 SASEGT. CDR3 sequence reads: CASKLRDRELDGYTF.

V gene TRBV29-1 combines with J gene TRBJ2-5; the TRBD2 assignment by TCRdb is unverifiable without DNA. CDR3 length: 14 residues. CDR1 SQVTM and CDR2 ANQGSEA come from the germline V gene. The CDR3 here is CSVEERRVQETQYF.

The chain is built from TRBV7-9 and TRBJ1-3; TCRdb's D call of TRBD1 is untestable without DNA. Per the germline V gene, CDR1 is SEHNR and CDR2 is FQNEAQ (reference sequence). The CDR3 length is 15 residues. CDR3 residues: CASSWHGTYGNTIYF.

The chain is built from TRBV6-2 or TRBV6-3 and TRBJ2-7; TCRdb selects TRBD1, and the lack of DNA leaves this call unchecked. Germline-derived CDR1 and CDR2 are MNHEY and SVGEGT. The CDR3 runs 16 residues. CDR3 region: CASSYSPGDGSYEQYF.

The gene calls are TRBV28 and TRBJ2-4; TCRdb designates TRBD2, a call that cannot be tested without DNA. Germline V CDR1 and CDR2: MDHEN, SYDVKM. The CDR3 extends over 12 amino acids. CDR3 loop: CASGGGSYIQYF.

The rearrangement joins TRBV7-2 to TRBJ2-1; the D call of TRBD1 rests on TCRdb alone, since no DNA is present to check it. Germline V CDR1 and CDR2: SGHTA, FQGNSA. The CDR3 is made up of 15 amino acids. This CDR3 is CASSFGQGAPNEQFF.

The chain employs TRBV5-1 and TRBJ1-1; there is no DNA to check the TCRdb D call of TRBD1. In germline, CDR1 is SGHRS, CDR2 YFSETQ. The CDR3 spans 15 residues. The CDR3 region is CASSPSGRVVAEAFF.

The rearrangement uses TRBV6-5 and TRBJ2-3; checking the TCRdb D call of TRBD1 is not possible without DNA. Germline CDR1 reads MNHEY; CDR2 reads SVGAGI. CDR3 length: 14 residues. The CDR3 reads CASSYSPRPDTQYF.

The gene calls are TRBV7-9 and TRBJ1-6; with no DNA, the TCRdb D assignment of TRBD1 cannot be verified. This CDR3 region has 14 residues. The germline gives CDR1 SEHNR, CDR2 FQNEAQ (reference sequence). The CDR3 reads CASTVGTSDSPLHF.

The V and J genes are TRBV7-2 and TRBJ2-1; TCRdb selects TRBD1, and the lack of DNA leaves this call unchecked. CDR3 length: 14 amino acids. The V gene's germline CDR1 is SGHTA and CDR2 FQGNSA. The CDR3 loop is CASSLGPGANEQFF.

The rearrangement uses TRBV4-1 and TRBJ2-1; TCRdb reports TRBD2, a call that lacks DNA to check it against. The length of the CDR3 is 15 residues. CDR1 MGHRA and CDR2 YSYEKL come from the germline V gene. CDR3 sequence reads: CASSQDVAGVEEQFF.

The rearrangement links TRBV12-3 or TRBV12-4 to TRBJ2-1. The length of the CDR3 is 14 residues. The CDR3 reads CASSLKAVDNEQFF.

V and J are TRBV20-1 and TRBJ2-3; the D gene TCRdb calls, TRBD1, cannot be checked with no DNA. CDR3 length equals 16 residues. CDR1 DFQATT and CDR2 SNEGSKA come from the germline V gene (reference sequence). CDR3 residues: CSAGPRGGASTDTQYF.

The chain joins TRBV5-6 to TRBJ2-1; checking the TCRdb D call of TRBD1 is not possible without DNA. Germline lookup yields CDR1 SGHDT and CDR2 YYEEEE. This CDR3 region has 14 residues. Here the CDR3 reads CASSLGQIYNEQFF.

The chain has TRBV3-1 and TRBJ2-1; there is no DNA to check the TCRdb D call of TRBD2. Germline loops: CDR1 LGHDT, CDR2 YNNKEL (reference sequence). The CDR3 runs to 17 residues. The CDR3 is CASSQPKGMLASPEQFF.

The chain has TRBV15 and TRBJ2-1; TCRdb gives TRBD2 as the D gene, but with no DNA this cannot be confirmed. CDR3 length: 16 residues. Germline V lookup: CDR1 LNHNV, CDR2 YYDKDF (reference sequence). The CDR3 here is CATSRDRFGTPNEQFF. Combining the CDR3 with reference TRBV15 and TRBJ2-1 gives the whole variable domain DAMVIQNPRYQVTQFGKPVTLSCSQTLNHNVMYWYQQKSSQAPKLLFHYYDKDFNNEADTPDNFQSRRPNTSFCFLDIRSPGLGDTAMYLCATSRDRFGTPNEQFFGPGTRLTVL.

V and J are TRBV19 and TRBJ2-3; TCRdb reports TRBD2, a call that lacks DNA to check it against. Looked up from germline, CDR1 is LNHDA and CDR2 is SQIVND (reference sequence). CDR3 length: 16 residues. The CDR3 sequence: CASSRTSGSSTDTQYF.

This rearrangement joins TRBV7-6 to TRBJ2-5. Germline V gene lookup returns CDR1 SGHVS and CDR2 FNYEAQ. This CDR3 is 17 amino acids long. The CDR3 loop is CASSLALARSVTQTQYF. Complete variable domain (other parts from reference TRBV7-6 and TRBJ2-5): GAGVSQSPRYKVTKRGQDVALRCDPISGHVSLYWYRQALGQGPEFLTYFNYEAQQDKSGLPNDRFSAERPEGSISTLTIQRTEQRDSAMYRCASSLALARSVTQTQYFGPGTRLLVL.

The V and J genes are TRBV3-1 and TRBJ2-7. The CDR3 runs to 16 residues. Germline V gene lookup returns CDR1 LGHDT and CDR2 YNNKEL (reference sequence). The CDR3 sequence is CASSQGISEKNYEQYF.

CDR3 sequence: CASSPEDAGGWFF. This chain connects TRBV6-5 to TRBJ2-1; TCRdb lists TRBD2, though no DNA is available to test this call. Germline values: CDR1 MNHEY, CDR2 SVGAGI. This CDR3 is 13 amino acids long.

The chain joins TRBV5-4 to TRBJ2-7. CDR1 and CDR2 (germline): SGHNT, YYREEE (reference sequence). This CDR3 comprises 14 residues. The CDR3 here is CASSLPRDGNEQYF.

This chain joins TRBV10-3 and TRBJ2-1; the TCRdb call, TRBD1, lacks DNA for checking. The germline gives CDR1 ENHRY, CDR2 SYGVKD. The CDR3 runs 15 residues. CDR3 sequence reads: CAINDGTGHYNEQFF.

The V call is TRBV20-1, the J call TRBJ2-1; TCRdb's D call, TRBD2, is unchecked because there is no DNA. The CDR3 length is 15 residues. The germline CDR1 and CDR2 sequences are DFQATT and SNEGSKA (reference sequence). The CDR3 spells CSASRTSGRGLEQFF.

The chain has TRBV5-1 and TRBJ1-4. The CDR3 sequence is 14 residues long. CDR1 SGHRS and CDR2 YFSETQ come from the germline V gene. CDR3 sequence: CASSLIGEREKLFF.

This chain joins TRBV12-3 or TRBV12-4 and TRBJ2-1; checking the TCRdb D call of TRBD2 is not possible without DNA. CDR3 length: 14 amino acids. The CDR3 reads CASRPRTSHNEQFF.

The chain is built from TRBV12-3 or TRBV12-4 and TRBJ1-6. CDR3 size: 14 residues. CDR3 sequence: CASSTADYNSPLHF.

The chain joins TRBV29-1 to TRBJ2-3; TCRdb returns TRBD2, unconfirmable since there is no DNA. CDR1 is SQVTM, CDR2 ANQGSEA, per germline. This CDR3 has 14 residues. CDR3 region: CSASERGSQDTQYF.

This chain links TRBV5-1 with TRBJ2-5. Germline CDR1 and CDR2: SGHRS and YFSETQ. The CDR3 totals 12 residues. This CDR3 is CASSVGKETQYF.